Listed here are 15 T cell receptor beta chains from one sample, sequenced in a study of blood T cell repertoires in COVID-19. Measured with immunoSEQ multiplex PCR; TCRdb has only the in-frame clones, and not every one. The sample yields roughly 100,000 clones, 70% to 75% seen once. Sample: peripheral blood. Every receptor here comes from a human donor with acute or convalescent COVID-19. The donor label of this sample is uncertain.

This rearrangement joins TRBV11-2 to TRBJ1-1; TRBD1 might be the D (6 bases). The CDR3 runs to 14 residues. Germline CDR1 SGHAT, CDR2 FQNNGV. V was cut by 6 bases and J by 4 bases, with 15 bases left in between. CDR3 residues: CASSSGAGFTEAFF. DNA of the CDR3: TGTGCCAGCAGTTCAGGGGCAGGTTTCACTGAAGCTTTCTTT. Full variable domain (remainder filled in from reference TRBV11-2 and TRBJ1-1): EAGVAQSPRYKIIEKRQSVAFWCNPISGHATLYWYQQILGQGPKLLIQFQNNGVVDDSQLPKDRFSAERLKGVDSTLKIQPAKLEDSAVYLCASSSGAGFTEAFFGQGTRLTVV.

V gene TRBV3-1 (or the pseudogene TRBV3-2) combines with J gene TRBJ1-1; D not resolved. V dropped 1 base and J dropped 5 bases, with 11 bases sitting between them. In germline, CDR1 is LGHDT, CDR2 YNNKEL (reference sequence). The CDR3 has 14 amino acids. The CDR3 here is CASSQVPRGTEAFF. CDR3 in DNA: TGTGCCAGCAGCCAAGTCCCAAGAGGAACTGAAGCTTTCTTT.

This clone has a single count. This chain joins TRBV6-4 and TRBJ1-2; 9 nucleotides line up with TRBD1. Germline values: CDR1 MRHNA, CDR2 SNTAGT. The V gene end was trimmed by 6 bases and the J gene end by 4 bases; junction bases not matched to a gene: 6. This CDR3 has 14 residues. CDR3 sequence: CASSPGTGSYGYTF. DNA for the CDR3: TGTGCCAGCAGCCCCGGGACAGGGAGCTATGGCTACACCTTC.

J is TRBJ2-7 and V is TRBV5-1; D is unclear. CDR1 is SGHRS, CDR2 YFSETQ, per germline. CDR3 size: 13 residues. The V end was cut by 3 bases, the J end by 2 bases, with 9 bases between. CDR3 DNA sequence: TGCGCCAGCAGCTCGCTCCCGGCCTACGAGCAGTACTTC. The encoded protein is CASSSLPAYEQYF. Variable domain in full (rest from reference TRBV5-1 and TRBJ2-7): KAGVTQTPRYLIKTRGQQVTLSCSPISGHRSVSWYQQTPGQGLQFLFEYFSETQRNKGNFPGRFSGRQFSNSRSEMNVSTLELGDSALYLCASSSLPAYEQYFGPGTRLTVT.

The chain links TRBV10-3 to TRBJ1-5; a possible D gene is TRBD1 (6 bases). The V end lost 0 bases, the J end lost 3 bases, and 12 bases lay between the germline ends. The CDR3 has 16 amino acids. CDR1 is ENHRY, CDR2 SYGVKD, per germline. The DNA of the CDR3 is TGTGCCATCAGTGAGTCGGACAGCGCACTCAATCAGCCCCAGCATTTT. Its protein is CAISESDSALNQPQHF.

The J gene is TRBJ2-1, the V gene TRBV5-1; 7 bases fit TRBD2. V lost 0 bases and J lost 8; bases outside the gene matches: 11. Germline values: CDR1 SGHRS, CDR2 YFSETQ. This CDR3 has 16 residues. CDR3: CASSLAGGGPGDEQFF. DNA of the CDR3: TGCGCCAGCAGCTTGGCTGGCGGGGGACCTGGGGATGAGCAGTTCTTC.

The chain combines TRBV19 with TRBJ2-5; 7 bases align to TRBD2. The CDR3 loop spans 14 amino acids. Per the germline V gene, CDR1 is LNHDA and CDR2 is SQIVND (reference sequence). The V segment lost 6 bases and the J segment 2 bases; nucleotides outside the gene matches: 6. The CDR3 sequence: CASSSGGGQETQYF. The CDR3 DNA reads TGTGCCAGTAGCAGTGGGGGGGGACAAGAGACCCAGTACTTC.

The rearrangement uses TRBV5-1 and TRBJ1-1; TRBD1 is a possible D gene (6 bases). Trimming pared 4 bases from V and 5 bases from J, leaving 15 bases between. The CDR3 has 14 residues. Germline V gene data show CDR1 as SGHRS and CDR2 as YFSETQ. In nucleotides, the CDR3 is TGCGCCAGCAGCACTCAGGGGATGAGGACTGAAGCTTTCTTT. Its protein is CASSTQGMRTEAFF.

The chain joins TRBV24-1 to TRBJ2-2; D is possibly TRBD2 (6 bases). V lost 10 bases, J lost 3 bases, and 17 bases lay in between. Germline assignment: CDR1 KGHDR and CDR2 SFDVKD. CDR3 length equals 15 residues. The CDR3 reads CATSRTSTDTGELFF. The DNA for the CDR3 is TGTGCCACGAGTCGCACTAGCACTGACACCGGGGAGCTGTTTTTT.

This clone was seen at least ten times. This CDR3 is CASSPYHRGLRQETQYF. The CDR3 bases are TGCGCCAGCAGCCCTTACCACAGGGGGCTGCGGCAAGAGACCCAGTACTTC. The rearrangement uses TRBV5-1 and TRBJ2-5, with 9 nucleotides matching TRBD1. The CDR3 totals 17 residues. V trimming: 4 bases; J trimming: 2 bases; junction bases outside the gene matches: 12. Germline CDR1 SGHRS, CDR2 YFSETQ.

J is TRBJ1-6 and V is TRBV7-8; D ambiguous. Trimming stripped 5 bases from V and 7 bases from J, with 18 bases between. The CDR3 is made up of 16 amino acids. Germline-derived CDR1 and CDR2 are SGHVS and FQNEAQ. The CDR3 DNA reads as TGTGCCAGCAGCCCACTGTGGTGGACTCTGAATTCACCCCTCCACTTT. This translates into CASSPLWWTLNSPLHF.

In its sample, this clone was seen once. The chain has TRBV30 and TRBJ2-2; the D is unclear. Germline V gene lookup returns CDR1 GTSNPN and CDR2 SVGIG (reference sequence). V was cut by 1 base and J by 3 bases, with 9 bases left in between. The CDR3 sequence is 14 residues long. CDR3 bases: TGTGCCTGGAGTGGTTTCTATGACACCGGGGAGCTGTTTTTT. This codes for CAWSGFYDTGELFF.

This chain uses TRBV5-8 with TRBJ2-1, with D possibly TRBD1 on 6 matching bases. Trimming cost V 4 bases and J 3 bases, with 8 bases left between them. This CDR3 comprises 13 residues. Germline CDR1 reads SGHTS; CDR2 reads YDEGEE. The DNA for the CDR3 is TGTGCCAGCAGCCGGGACATCTACAATGAGCAGTTCTTC. This codes for CASSRDIYNEQFF.

The rearrangement links TRBV28 to TRBJ1-5; no definite D call. From germline, CDR1 is MDHEN and CDR2 SYDVKM. V lost 1 base, J lost 8 bases, and 15 bases lay in between. CDR3 size: 15 residues. CDR3 in DNA: TGTGCCAGCAGTTTATTCCACAGCGGTTTGAAGCCCCAGCATTTT. Translating gives CASSLFHSGLKPQHF.

The CDR3 protein is CAISGLDVYNEQFF. As DNA, the CDR3 is TGTGCCATCAGTGGACTAGATGTGTACAATGAGCAGTTCTTC. J is TRBJ2-1 and V is TRBV10-3; D perhaps matches TRBD2 (6 bases). Germline CDR1 ENHRY, CDR2 SYGVKD. The CDR3 runs 14 residues. V shed 4 bases and J shed 4 bases, with 11 bases lying between them.